Here is one TCR beta chain with its context. This clone was observed many times. No antigen is known for it. Base qualities are not at hand, and no much larger clone is one base apart. The data stem from a study of beta chain features in type 1 diabetes (dated by TCRdb to between 2017 and 2018). As for the study more broadly: Mean age, gender distribution, total cell number and subset yield did not differ between patients and healthy donors. A total of some 100,000,000 sorted cells were examined across all samples, and a strong correlation was observed between cell number per subset and RNA yield. In the study, TCRB repertoires of sorted circulating CD4+ T cell subsets from recently diagnosed type 1 diabetes patients were compared with those of matched healthy donors. Whereas all 28 donors provided naive and central memory subsets, regulatory and stem cell-like memory subsets were isolated from just 8 patients and roughly 8 healthy donors. Overall study results and their limits: PCR may preferentially amplify shorter templates, but because patient and control samples were amplified and corrected together, any resulting skew would affect both groups equally. Only small numbers of individuals were included in the HLA sub-analyses, which left unresolved whether HLA type had any influence on TCRB rearrangement. The naive, central memory and regulatory TCRB repertoires appeared to resemble one another more closely among patients than among healthy donors. At VDJ recombination sites, patients with type 1 diabetes made fewer insertions and deleted more nucleotides, a pattern implying thymic rearrangement abnormalities. Because cDNA was sequenced instead of genomic DNA, activated cells with high expression could be over-represented, although the groups did not differ in activation or CD3 levels. In all four CD4+ subsets, TCRB CDR3 length was moderately but significantly shorter in type 1 diabetes patients.

The entire isolated RNA was reverse transcribed using the High Capacity cDNA Reverse Transcription Kit, and thus expressed TCRB transcripts were sequenced. Naive, central memory and regulatory T cell samples underwent deep immunoSEQ sequencing, averaging around 3.7 million total reads per sample. After sorted cells were lysed in RLT buffer, RNA was extracted with DNase-treated RNeasy Micro or Mini kits, with the choice depending on cell number. To prevent cross-contamination, each cell subset was processed individually, whereas patient and healthy donor samples were processed jointly. TCRB sequences were amplified from cDNA with the immunoSEQ multiplex PCR, producing 87-bp fragments spanning the CDR3 region. Sequencing of the amplicons was done on the Illumina HiSeq platform. The authors processed their data as follows. PCR bias was computationally corrected using synthetic template baselines, reads within Hamming distance 2 were collapsed, and singletons that could not be merged were discarded. Reads were aligned against IMGT to assign V, D and J genes, CDR3 length and insertions or deletions at six rearrangement sites. Clonotype counts were normalized to sorted cell number within each subset before computing true diversity and Gini coefficients with the tcR R package. The overlap coefficient, calculated on TCRB nucleotide sequences, was used to measure repertoire sharing. Held by TCRdb, this immuneACCESS table contains in-frame sequences only and omits some clones. Under half of the omission traces to an unresolved V gene where checked; the cause of the rest is unknown. V and J calls and clone size come straight from that table; D and trimming were deduced from the DNA. The sample contains around 250,000 clones, 27% of them found a single time. The ten most abundant clones make up roughly 4.1% of the sample.

V and J are trimmed by 6 bases and 8 bases, and the gene matches miss 9 bases of the junction. The CDR1 and CDR2 encoded by the germline V gene are SQVTM and ANQGSEA. From the cysteine up to the phenylalanine, the CDR3 has a length of 13 residues. CDR3 DNA only is kept here, 39 bases in frame from base 1. A single peripheral blood draw of about 120 mL on average was collected from each donor into heparinised tubes. A BD FACSAria II was used to sort naive, central memory, regulatory and stem cell-like memory CD4+ T cells with a panel that included CD45RO, CCR7, CD25, CD127, CD95 and CD27. A purity above 95% was achieved for all sorted populations. Right away, PBMCs were isolated by Lymphoprep density gradient centrifugation and were stained directly, with no culture step. Samples were stained and sorted in pairs, with one healthy donor and one patient per experiment, so that batch effects were minimized.

Rearrangement joined TRBV29-1 to TRBJ2-1; 8 central bases correspond to TRBD2. The sequence was collected from a man under 40 in good health. Sequenced: central memory CD4+ T cells from blood. The nucleotide sequence reads TGCAGCGTCTCGGGAGGGCCTCGTGATGAGCAGTTCTTC. The encoded protein is CSVSGGPRDEQFF.